The 20 T cell receptor beta chains given below trace back to one sample, sequenced in a study of human T cells and chemical hapten exposure. TCRdb analysed the RACE reads with MiXCR anew, one entry per CDR3 protein. The top ten hold 1.5% to 2.5% of the sample, which has 35,000 to 40,000 distinct CDR3 sequences, about 12% seen once. Time point described: pre-sensitization, week 0. Treatment here: therapeutic diphenylcyclopropenone sensitization with weekly scalp DPC. Unseparated into fractions, whole blood served as the source from which total RNA was extracted. Sequencing used whole blood, obtained in connection with sensitization to the hapten diphenylcyclopropenone (DPC). The receptor set was obtained from a woman aged 40 to 50 with alopecia areata. Some clones in this sample may be carry-over from other donors' samples.

This clonotype was seen more than once but under ten times. V and J are TRBV28 and TRBJ2-7; 13 bases are shared with TRBD2. Germline CDR1 reads MDHEN; CDR2 reads SYDVKM. Trimming cost V 5 bases and J 5 bases; bases outside gene matches: 6. The CDR3 is 15 amino acids. CDR3 in DNA: TGTGCCAGCAGTCCGGGGACTAGCGGGATAGACGAGCAGTACTTC. Residues: CASSPGTSGIDEQYF.

The chain couples TRBV19 to TRBJ2-2, with 9 positions matching TRBD1. CDR1 is LNHDA, CDR2 SQIVND, per germline (reference sequence). This CDR3 contains 13 residues. The V gene end was trimmed by 9 bases and the J gene end by 6 bases; junction bases not matched to a gene: 5. CDR3 sequence (DNA): TGTGCCAGCCGGGACAGGGCTGCCGGGGAGCTGTTTTTT. Amino acids: CASRDRAAGELFF.

This clonotype was seen repeatedly, ten times or more. The rearrangement joins TRBV6-1 to TRBJ1-5; unclear D gene. CDR3 length: 14 residues. V shed 2 bases and J shed 0 bases, with 5 bases lying between them. Germline V gives CDR1 MNHNS, CDR2 SASEGT. For the CDR3, the DNA is TGTGCCAGCAGTGAAAGTAGTAGCAATCAGCCCCAGCATTTT. Translated: CASSESSSNQPQHF.

CDR3 loop: CASSQNGIGAYEQYF. The CDR3 DNA is TGTGCCAGCAGCCAAAACGGGATAGGGGCCTACGAGCAGTACTTC. This chain joins TRBV7-2 and TRBJ2-7; the D gene could be TRBD1 or TRBD2 (5 bases each). The CDR3 is made up of 15 amino acids. Trimming cost V 5 bases and J 2 bases, with 16 bases left between them. Germline V gene lookup returns CDR1 SGHTA and CDR2 FQGNSA. The full variable domain, completed using reference TRBV7-2 and TRBJ2-7, is GAGVSQSPSNKVTEKGKDVELRCDPISGHTALYWYRQSLGQGLEFLIYFQGNSAPDKSGLPSDRFSAERTGGSVSTLTIQRTQQEDSAVYLCASSQNGIGAYEQYFGPGTRLTVT.

V gene TRBV28 combines with J gene TRBJ2-5, with D possibly being TRBD2 (6 bases). The germline gives CDR1 MDHEN, CDR2 SYDVKM. This CDR3 comprises 13 residues. Trimming left V 10 bases short and J 3 bases short, with 15 bases between. CDR3 region: CATISGTEETQYF. In DNA, the CDR3 is TGTGCCACTATTAGCGGAACGGAAGAGACCCAGTACTTC.

This clonotype was found many times. The chain uses TRBV7-8 and TRBJ1-5, with 8 positions matching TRBD1. The CDR3 loop spans 15 amino acids. Germline V gene sequence: CDR1 SGHVS, CDR2 FQNEAQ. V shed 5 bases, J shed 3 bases, and the junction held 6 bases outside the gene matches. The CDR3 loop reads CASSTGTGLNQPQHF. The DNA for the CDR3 is TGTGCCAGCAGCACGGGGACAGGTCTCAATCAGCCCCAGCATTTT.

This clonotype has ten or more counts. The gene calls are TRBV12-3 or TRBV12-4 and TRBJ2-3; possibly TRBD1 or TRBD2 for D (5 bases each). V lost 3 bases and J 0 bases, leaving 10 bases between the germline ends. This CDR3 comprises 15 residues. The CDR3 protein is CASSLGVLSTDTQYF. The CDR3, as DNA: TGTGCCAGCAGTTTGGGGGTCCTTAGCACAGATACGCAGTATTTT.

The V and J genes are TRBV29-1 and TRBJ1-1; the match to TRBD1 covers 7 bases. The CDR3 sequence is 10 residues long. The V segment lost 7 bases and the J segment 4 bases; nucleotides outside the gene matches: 0. Germline CDR1 and CDR2: SQVTM and ANQGSEA. CDR3 nucleotide sequence: TGCAGCGGGGACAGCACTGAAGCTTTCTTT. Translated: CSGDSTEAFF.

This clonotype appeared a few times. This chain uses TRBV21-1 with TRBJ2-2. TRBV21-1 corresponds to a pseudogene. The CDR3 length is 14 residues. CDR3 region: CASSKENKSGELFF. CDR3 nucleotide sequence: TGTGCCAGCAGCAAAGAGAATAAGTCCGGGGAGCTGTTTTTT.

There are many counts of this clonotype. This chain connects TRBV7-2 to TRBJ1-5; no definite D call. The CDR3 totals 13 residues. Germline-derived CDR1 and CDR2 are SGHTA and FQGNSA. V was pared by 1 base and J by 4 bases, with 5 bases between. The CDR3 reads CASSLDPNQPQHF. DNA for the CDR3: TGTGCCAGCAGCTTAGACCCAAATCAGCCCCAGCATTTT.

This chain joins TRBV6-1 and TRBJ2-1; 9 bases are a match to TRBD2. After removal of 2 bases from V and 5 bases from J, the junction contained 10 bases not matched to a gene. There are 17 residues in the CDR3. Germline V gene lookup returns CDR1 MNHNS and CDR2 SASEGT. CDR3 nucleotides: TGTGCCAGCAGTGAATCTGGGACTAGCCCCTTTCACAATGAGCAGTTCTTC. Its translation: CASSESGTSPFHNEQFF.

The table lists this clonotype with many counts. V and J are TRBV5-1 and TRBJ1-2; 9 nucleotides align to TRBD1. J lost 4 bases, V lost 2 bases, and 6 bases had no gene match. CDR3 length: 15 residues. Germline V lookup: CDR1 SGHRS, CDR2 YFSETQ. CDR3 sequence reads: CASSFGDRESYGYTF. CDR3 DNA: TGCGCCAGCAGCTTTGGGGACAGGGAATCCTATGGCTACACCTTC.

The sample holds many counts of this clonotype. The chain has TRBV7-9 and TRBJ2-1; D is unclear. With 11 bases removed from V and 8 bases from J, the gap between germline ends came to 13 bases. Germline V gene lookup returns CDR1 SEHNR and CDR2 FQNEAQ (reference sequence). This CDR3 has 11 residues. The CDR3 sequence is CALERQYEQFF. The CDR3 DNA is TGTGCCCTGGAGCGTCAATATGAGCAGTTCTTC.

This clonotype has ten or more counts. This chain connects TRBV19 to TRBJ2-1; 8 bases match TRBD1. Germline trimming cut 2 bases from V and 2 bases from J; bases unmatched to any gene: 5. Germline assignment: CDR1 LNHDA and CDR2 SQIVND (reference sequence). This CDR3 region has 16 residues. CDR3: CASSIRSRGPYNEQFF. Written as DNA, the CDR3 is TGTGCCAGTAGTATAAGGTCCAGGGGGCCCTACAATGAGCAGTTCTTC.

This clonotype was detected only a few times. This sequence joins TRBV29-1 and TRBJ2-5; a weak D match, TRBD2 (6 bases). The germline V gene encodes CDR1 SQVTM and CDR2 ANQGSEA. The CDR3 extends over 12 amino acids. Trimming shortened V by 5 bases and J by 5 bases, and 12 bases separated the two germline ends. In nucleotides, the CDR3 is TGCAGCGTTAGGCGGGGCGGGGAGACCCAGTACTTC. Its translation: CSVRRGGETQYF.

This clonotype was observed a few times. CDR3 residues: CASSYYLAGEETQYF. As DNA, the CDR3 is TGTGCCAGCAGTTACTATCTAGCGGGAGAAGAGACCCAGTACTTC. This sequence joins TRBV6-5 and TRBJ2-5; 10 bases agree with TRBD2. This CDR3 comprises 15 residues. With 1 base clipped from V and 3 bases from J, the junction kept 2 bases outside the gene matches. Looked up from germline, CDR1 is MNHEY and CDR2 is SVGAGI.

This clonotype has a count of ten or more. The chain carries TRBV20-1 and TRBJ1-1; D perhaps matches TRBD1 (5 bases). Germline V CDR1 and CDR2: DFQATT, SNEGSKA (reference sequence). The V end lost 7 bases, the J end lost 1 base, and 19 bases lay between the germline ends. The CDR3 runs 15 residues. The CDR3 loop reads CSVFWGGGPNTEAFF. The DNA of the CDR3 is TGCAGTGTCTTTTGGGGGGGAGGGCCGAACACTGAAGCTTTCTTT.

The genes are TRBV4-1 and TRBJ1-1, with D hard to call. V was clipped by 3 bases and J by 2 bases, with 7 bases between them. Germline V gene sequence: CDR1 MGHRA, CDR2 YSYEKL. CDR3 length: 13 amino acids. The CDR3 here is CASSQNANTEAFF. CDR3 nucleotide sequence: TGCGCCAGCAGCCAGAATGCCAACACTGAAGCTTTCTTT.

The rearrangement joins TRBV29-1 to TRBJ2-2; 8 bases line up with TRBD2. This CDR3 is 15 amino acids long. V dropped 0 bases and J dropped 5; count of bases not matched to a gene: 5. The germline V gene has CDR1 SQVTM and CDR2 ANQGSEA. CDR3 residues: CSVEDRGLATGELFF. Here the CDR3 DNA reads TGCAGCGTTGAAGATCGAGGACTAGCTACCGGGGAGCTGTTTTTT.

This clonotype has a handful of counts. The rearrangement links TRBV9 to TRBJ2-2; TRBD2 might be the D (5 bases). The CDR3 spans 15 residues. Germline V gene sequence: CDR1 SGDLS, CDR2 YYNGEE. Trimming pared 2 bases from V and 5 bases from J, leaving 13 bases between. The CDR3 DNA follows: TGTGCCAGCAGCGTGGGAGACCCCTTAACCGGGGAGCTGTTTTTT. Translated, it gives CASSVGDPLTGELFF.